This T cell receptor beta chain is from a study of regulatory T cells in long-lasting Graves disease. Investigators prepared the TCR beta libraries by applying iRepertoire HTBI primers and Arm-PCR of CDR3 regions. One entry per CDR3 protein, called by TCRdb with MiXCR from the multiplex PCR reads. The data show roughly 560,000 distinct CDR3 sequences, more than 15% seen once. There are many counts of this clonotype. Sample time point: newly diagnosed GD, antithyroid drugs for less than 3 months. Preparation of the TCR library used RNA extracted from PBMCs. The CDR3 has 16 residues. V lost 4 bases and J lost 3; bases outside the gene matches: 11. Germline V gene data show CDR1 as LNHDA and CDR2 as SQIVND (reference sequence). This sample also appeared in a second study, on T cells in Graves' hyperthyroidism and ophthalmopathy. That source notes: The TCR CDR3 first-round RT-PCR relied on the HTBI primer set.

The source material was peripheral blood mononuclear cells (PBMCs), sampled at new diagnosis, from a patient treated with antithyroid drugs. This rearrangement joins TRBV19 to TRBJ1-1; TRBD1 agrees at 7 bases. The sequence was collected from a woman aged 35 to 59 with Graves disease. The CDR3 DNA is TGTGCCAGTAGTACTTCCCCGACAGGGTTCGACACTGAAGCTTTCTTT. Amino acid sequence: CASSTSPTGFDTEAFF. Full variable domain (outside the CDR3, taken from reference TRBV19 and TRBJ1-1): DGGITQSPKYLFRKEGQNVTLSCEQNLNHDAMYWYRQDPGQGLRLIYYSQIVNDFQKGDIAEGYSVSREKKESFPLTVTSAQKNPTAFYLCASSTSPTGFDTEAFFGQGTRLTVV.